The rows below give T cell receptor beta chains drawn from one sample of a study of control samples from healthy donors and cancer patients. Profiling relied on immunoSEQ multiplex PCR, and the TCRdb table lists in-frame clones only, not all of them. This table has 98,000 or so clones, approximately 82% appearing once. The material sequenced was blood. These receptors all stem from a man aged 18 to 30 in good health. The CDR3 runs from the conserved cysteine through the conserved F or W. D genes are given only for firm matches. Size tells how often a clone was seen (once, few, many) or the class of an expanded clone, and some rows leave it out.

>TRBJ2-6|TRBV27|NA|NA
TGTGCTGCGAGCTCTGGGGCCAACGTCCTGACTTTC
CAASSGANVLTF
>TRBJ1-6|TRBV9|NA|TRBD1
TGTGCCAGCAGCTTAGAGGACAGGGTCCGAAATTCACCCCTCCACTTT
CASSLEDRVRNSPLHF
>TRBJ1-5|TRBV19|NA|TRBD1
TGTGCCAGTAGCCTCGGGACAGGGGGTGGCAATCAGCCCCAGCATTTT
CASSLGTGGGNQPQHF
>TRBJ1-5|TRBV16|few|NA
TGTGCCAGCAGCACACGACAGGGCAATCAGCCCCAGCATTTT
CASSTRQGNQPQHF
>TRBJ1-1|TRBV28|few|NA
TGTGCCAGCAGTTCGCCGGACAGCAGGAACACTGAAGCTTTCTTT
CASSSPDSRNTEAFF
>TRBJ1-5|TRBV2|NA|NA
TGTGCCAGCAGGGGGACCTTCAATCAGCCCCAGCATTTT
CASRGTFNQPQHF
>TRBJ2-5|TRBV25-1|NA|NA
TGTGCCAGCAGTGAAGGGGGGAGCGCGGGCCAAGAGACCCAGTACTTC
CASSEGGSAGQETQYF
>TRBJ2-5|TRBV5-1|NA|TRBD2
TGCGCCAGCAGCTTGGGGGGCGGGGGCCAAGAGACCCAGTACTTC
CASSLGGGGQETQYF
>TRBJ2-1|TRBV24-1|NA|TRBD1
TGTGCCACCAGTGACTACTACCGGGACAGTACTAATGAACAGTTCTTC
CATSDYYRDSTNEQFF
>TRBJ2-1|TRBV5-1|few|NA
TGCGCCAGCAGCTTGGGACTAACTTACAATGAGCAGTTCTTC
CASSLGLTYNEQFF
>TRBJ2-5|TRBV27|NA|NA
TGTGCCAGCAGTAAAATCGGAGAGACCCAGTACTTC
CASSKIGETQYF
>TRBJ2-1|TRBV7-2|NA|NA
TGTGCCAGCAGCCCCCCTGGGGCAGGGGGGAACAATGAGCAGTTCTTC
CASSPPGAGGNNEQFF
>TRBJ2-7|TRBV5-6|few|TRBD1
TGTGCCAGCAGCTCGGGACAGTTCTACGAGCAGTACTTC
CASSSGQFYEQYF
>TRBJ1-2|TRBV19|NA|TRBD1
TGTGCCAGTAGGAGGACAGGGGAGGGCTACACCTTC
CASRRTGEGYTF
>TRBJ2-7|TRBV7-2|NA|NA
TGTGCCAGCAGCTTAGCAGGGTCGACCTCCTACGAGCAGTACTTC
CASSLAGSTSYEQYF
>TRBJ2-1|TRBV2|NA|NA
TGTGCCAGCAGGAGGGATCGCGACAATGAGCAGTTCTTC
CASRRDRDNEQFF
>TRBJ2-3|TRBV7-9|NA|TRBD2
TGTGCCAGCAGCTCCCAAGGGACTAGCGGGGGCACAGATACGCAGTATTTT
CASSSQGTSGGTDTQYF
>TRBJ1-1|TRBV25-1|NA|NA
TGTGCCAGCAGTGAGAGGAAGCCCAACACTGAAGCTTTCTTT
CASSERKPNTEAFF